This TCR beta chain originates from a study of blood T cell repertoires in COVID-19. As for the study in general: Specimens from acute and convalescent COVID-19 originated in the United States, Italy and Spain. PBMCs, B-cell-depleted T cells, or T cells were the source of the cDNA or gDNA that made up the material.

The Seattle patients joined while their infection was active and were tracked longitudinally afterward. Profiling relied on immunoSEQ multiplex PCR, and the TCRdb table lists in-frame clones only, not all of them. The data contain under 250,000 clones, approximately 90% of them singletons. This TCR came from a woman aged 25-40 years with COVID-19, enrolled during active disease. Specimen: peripheral blood.

Written as DNA, the CDR3 is TGTGCCAGCAGCTTAAGGCCTGGGGAGGAGGAAGCTTTCTTT. Its translation is CASSLRPGEEEAFF. This chain joins TRBV11-2 and TRBJ1-1; unclear D gene. The CDR3 consists of 14 residues. Germline values: CDR1 SGHAT, CDR2 FQNNGV. The V end was cut by 2 bases, the J end by 8 bases, with 15 bases between.